The T cell receptor (beta chain) described here comes from a study of blood T cell repertoires in COVID-19. The table came from immunoSEQ multiplex PCR; TCRdb's copy has only in-frame clones and leaves some out. The repertoire has roughly 430,000 clones, 88% of them found once; the top ten carry roughly 2%. V shed 7 bases and J 6 bases; nucleotides not matched to a gene: 7. Germline V gene sequence: CDR1 LNHDA, CDR2 SQIVND (reference sequence). The CDR3 loop spans 13 amino acids. This chain connects TRBV19 to TRBJ2-7, with 9 bases fitting TRBD1. The sample taken for sequencing was PBMCs or T cells enriched from blood (not recorded which). This TCR was sampled from a woman aged 40-49 years with acute COVID-19. CDR3 bases: TGTGCCAGTACCCCGGACAGGGGCGGCGAGCAGTACTTC. It translates to CASTPDRGGEQYF. Full variable domain (remainder filled in from reference TRBV19 and TRBJ2-7): DGGITQSPKYLFRKEGQNVTLSCEQNLNHDAMYWYRQDPGQGLRLIYYSQIVNDFQKGDIAEGYSVSREKKESFPLTVTSAQKNPTAFYLCASTPDRGGEQYFGPGTRLTVT.